A selection of T cell receptor beta chains follows, all from one sample in a study of shared clonotypes between healthy human individuals. Measured with immunoSEQ multiplex PCR; TCRdb has only the in-frame clones, and not every one. The sample yields millions of clones, 90% to 95% seen once. What was sequenced was naive CD4+ T cells sorted from blood. The receptors were sampled from a man younger than 35 in good health. The CDR3 runs from the conserved cysteine through the conserved F or W. Fields, in order: J gene, V gene, clone size, D gene, CDR3 DNA, CDR3 protein. D genes are given only for firm matches. The size entry is marked missing in some rows and otherwise reads once, few, many or a size class.

TRBJ1-5 | TRBV18 | . | . | TGTGCCAGCTCACCTAACCCGGGACGGAACAATCAGCCCCAGCATTTT | CASSPNPGRNNQPQHF
TRBJ1-2 | TRBV6-5 | . | TRBD1 | TGTGCCAGCAGTTTTAAGGGGGCTCGCTACACCTTC | CASSFKGARYTF
TRBJ2-5 | TRBV10-3 | . | . | TGTGCCATCAGGGGGGACGGTACAGGGACCCAGTACTTC | CAIRGDGTGTQYF
TRBJ1-5 | TRBV2 | once | . | TGTGCCAGCAGGACCCGGGCCTTTAGGGATCAGCCCCAGCATTTT | CASRTRAFRDQPQHF
TRBJ2-1 | TRBV5-1 | once | . | TGCGCCAGCGAGGGGCCACGGGACGGGCAGTTCTTC | CASEGPRDGQFF
TRBJ2-7 | TRBV29-1 | . | . | TGCAGCGTTGGAGAACCCTACGAGCAGTACTTC | CSVGEPYEQYF
TRBJ2-5 | TRBV7-9 | . | . | TGTGCCAGCAGCTTAGATCTTGGTCAACAGGGTGGGTCGACCCAGTACTTC | CASSLDLGQQGGSTQYF
TRBJ2-7 | TRBV18 | once | . | TGTGCCAGCTCCGACCAGGCGGGGGCGAAATACGAGCAGTACTTC | CASSDQAGAKYEQYF
TRBJ2-5 | TRBV5-4 | once | . | TGTGCCAGCAGCCTAGGGGGGCTAGAGACCCAGTACTTC | CASSLGGLETQYF
TRBJ1-1 | TRBV6-5 | . | . | TGTGCCAGCAGTTACGGGGTCAGGGGAGGCACTGAAGCTTTCTTT | CASSYGVRGGTEAFF
TRBJ2-7 | TRBV5-1 | . | TRBD1 | TGCGCCAGCAGCTTGGTCGGGACAGGGCCCTACGAGCAGTACTTC | CASSLVGTGPYEQYF
TRBJ2-7 | TRBV5-4 | . | TRBD1 | TGTGCCAGCAGCAACGCAGGGGGCTACTCCTACGAGCAGTACTTC | CASSNAGGYSYEQYF
TRBJ1-6 | TRBV25-1 | . | . | TGTGCCAGCAGTCCACGGAGTTCCTATAATTCACCCCTCCACTTT | CASSPRSSYNSPLHF
TRBJ1-1 | TRBV7-9 | . | . | TGTGCCAGCAGCTCCCCCGGGAGGATGAACACTGAAGCTTTCTTT | CASSSPGRMNTEAFF
TRBJ1-6 | TRBV9 | few | TRBD1 | TGTGCCAGCAGCATGACAGGGGGAGGAAATTCACCCCTCCACTTT | CASSMTGGGNSPLHF
TRBJ1-3 | TRBV9 | . | . | TGTGCCAGCAGCGTAGCGTTAACACCTGGAAACACCATATATTTT | CASSVALTPGNTIYF
TRBJ2-3 | TRBV1 | . | . | TGCACCAGCAGCCACCTAACGACTAGCGGGATCGGAGATACGCAGTATTTT | CTSSHLTTSGIGDTQYF